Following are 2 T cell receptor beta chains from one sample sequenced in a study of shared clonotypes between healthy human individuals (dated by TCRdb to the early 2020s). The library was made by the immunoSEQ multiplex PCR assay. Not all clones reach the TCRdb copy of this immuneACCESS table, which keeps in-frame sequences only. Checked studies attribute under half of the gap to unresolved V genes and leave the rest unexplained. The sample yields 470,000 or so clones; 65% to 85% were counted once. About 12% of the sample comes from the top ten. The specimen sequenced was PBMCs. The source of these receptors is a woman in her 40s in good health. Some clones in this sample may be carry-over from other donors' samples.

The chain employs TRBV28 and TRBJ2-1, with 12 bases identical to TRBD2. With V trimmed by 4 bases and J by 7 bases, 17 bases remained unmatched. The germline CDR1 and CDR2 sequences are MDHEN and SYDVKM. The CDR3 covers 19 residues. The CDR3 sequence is CASSSGTGSRLAGVNEQFF. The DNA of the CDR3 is TGTGCCAGCAGTTCTGGGACAGGGTCTAGACTAGCGGGAGTTAATGAGCAGTTCTTC.

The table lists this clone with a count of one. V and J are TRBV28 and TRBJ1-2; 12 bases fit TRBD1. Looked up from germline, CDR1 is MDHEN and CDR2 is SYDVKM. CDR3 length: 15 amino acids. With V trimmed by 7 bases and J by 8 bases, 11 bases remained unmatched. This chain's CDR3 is CASNLPGQGALGYTF. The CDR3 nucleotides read TGTGCCAGCAACCTCCCGGGACAGGGGGCGCTGGGCTACACCTTC.